One sample yielded the 24 T cell receptor beta chains listed below, sequenced in a study of blood T cell repertoires in COVID-19. The protocol was immunoSEQ multiplex PCR, while the TCRdb copy is restricted to in-frame clones and leaves out a portion. The table includes roughly 270,000 clones, approximately 81% detected once. Sequencing used PBMCs or T cells enriched from blood (not recorded which). These receptors were taken from a woman aged 50 to 60 who had recovered from COVID-19.

The chain recombines TRBV27 with TRBJ2-6; 10 bases agree with TRBD1. The CDR3 sequence is 18 residues long. Looked up from germline, CDR1 is MNHEY and CDR2 is SMNVEV (reference sequence). Trimming cost V 3 bases and J 0 bases; bases outside gene matches: 5. The CDR3 loop reads CASSLAGTGVSGANVLTF. The CDR3 DNA reads as TGTGCCAGCAGTTTGGCCGGGACAGGGGTCTCTGGGGCCAACGTCCTGACTTTC.

J is TRBJ1-5 and V is TRBV7-2; no reliable D call. This CDR3 has 13 amino acids. CDR1 is SGHTA and CDR2 is FQGNSA in the germline V gene. V was trimmed by 3 bases and J by 6 bases, leaving 9 bases between them. CDR3 sequence: CASSFDGGQPQHF. DNA of the CDR3: TGTGCCAGCAGCTTTGACGGCGGTCAGCCCCAGCATTTT. Based on the CDR3 plus reference TRBV7-2 and TRBJ1-5, the full variable domain is GAGVSQSPSNKVTEKGKDVELRCDPISGHTALYWYRQSLGQGLEFLIYFQGNSAPDKSGLPSDRFSAERTGGSVSTLTIQRTQQEDSAVYLCASSFDGGQPQHFGDGTRLSIL.

The CDR3 DNA reads as TGTGCCACCAGGCAAACTAGCGGGGGGGCGGTTGAGACCCAGTACTTC. Translated, it gives CATRQTSGGAVETQYF. V usage is TRBV15 and J usage is TRBJ2-5; TRBD2 aligns across 13 bases. CDR1 is LNHNV and CDR2 is YYDKDF in the germline V gene (reference sequence). The V gene end was trimmed by 6 bases and the J gene end by 5 bases; junction bases not matched to a gene: 9. The CDR3 has 16 residues.

To note about this clone: This sample includes further DNA sequences coding for the same CDR3. The rearrangement links TRBV19 to TRBJ1-5; D gene ambiguous. The CDR3 runs 15 residues. V shed 3 bases and J shed 0 bases, with 9 bases lying between them. CDR1 and CDR2 from the germline V gene are LNHDA and SQIVND (reference sequence). CDR3 sequence: CASSIGQYSNQPQHF. The CDR3 nucleotides are TGTGCCAGTAGTATTGGGCAGTATAGCAATCAGCCCCAGCATTTT.

This chain joins TRBV30 and TRBJ2-1; D is uncertain. V was clipped by 8 bases and J by 4 bases, with 9 bases between them. Looked up from germline, CDR1 is GTSNPN and CDR2 is SVGIG (reference sequence). The CDR3 is 11 amino acids. CDR3 nucleotide sequence: TGTGCCCTCGAGGCATACAATGAGCAGTTCTTC. This codes for CALEAYNEQFF.

Comment on this clone: The sample has other DNA sequences that encode this CDR3 too. The chain recombines TRBV6-5 with TRBJ1-4; 7 nucleotides line up with TRBD1. Trimming removed 0 bases from V and 6 bases from J; junction bases left unmatched: 4. The CDR3 consists of 15 residues. Germline-derived CDR1 and CDR2 are MNHEY and SVGAGI. CDR3 protein: CASSYSRQGDEKLFF. For the CDR3, the DNA is TGTGCCAGCAGTTACTCGAGGCAGGGGGATGAAAAACTGTTTTTT.

This clone occurred a few times. The genes are TRBV7-2 and TRBJ1-4, with unresolved D. The germline V gene encodes CDR1 SGHTA and CDR2 FQGNSA. Trimming took 3 bases from V and 8 from J, leaving 13 bases between them. The length of the CDR3 is 14 residues. The CDR3 region is CASSFGEGQEKLFF. As DNA, the CDR3 is TGTGCCAGCAGCTTCGGGGAGGGTCAGGAAAAACTGTTTTTT.

This chain joins TRBV2 and TRBJ1-5, with D possibly matching TRBD1 (5 bases). This CDR3 has 14 amino acids. V was pared by 4 bases and J by 6 bases, with 13 bases between. The V gene's germline CDR1 is SNHLY and CDR2 FYNNEI. Here the CDR3 DNA reads TGTGCCAGCAGTGTAAACAGGAGGGGTCAGCCCCAGCATTTT. Its protein product is CASSVNRRGQPQHF. The complete variable domain, with remaining parts taken from reference TRBV2 and TRBJ1-5, reads EPEVTQTPSHQVTQMGQEVILRCVPISNHLYFYWYRQILGQKVEFLVSFYNNEISEKSEIFDDQFSVERPDGSNFTLKIRSTKLEDSAMYFCASSVNRRGQPQHFGDGTRLSIL.

The gene calls are TRBV20-1 and TRBJ1-1, with 7 bases fitting TRBD1. Trimming at V came to 3 bases and at J to 7 bases, leaving 11 bases not matched to a gene. The germline CDR1 and CDR2 sequences are DFQATT and SNEGSKA (reference sequence). The CDR3 loop spans 14 amino acids. The CDR3 is CSASRAQGGDEAFF. In DNA form, the CDR3 reads TGCAGTGCTAGTCGGGCCCAGGGGGGTGATGAAGCTTTCTTT.

The chain joins TRBV7-8 to TRBJ1-1, with a weak D call TRBD1 (5 bases). The germline gives CDR1 SGHVS, CDR2 FQNEAQ. This CDR3 region has 12 residues. V lost 5 bases and J 5 bases, leaving 9 bases between the germline ends. This CDR3 is CASSPGWTEAFF. CDR3 DNA: TGTGCCAGCAGCCCAGGGTGGACTGAAGCTTTCTTT.

This chain uses TRBV2 with TRBJ2-6, with D unresolved. The CDR3 runs to 16 residues. The germline V and J ends were trimmed by 1 base and 0 bases, with 7 bases remaining between them. Germline-derived CDR1 and CDR2 are SNHLY and FYNNEI. The CDR3 region has the DNA TGTGCCAGCAGTGAAGGTAGTTACTCTGGGGCCAACGTCCTGACTTTC. Protein: CASSEGSYSGANVLTF.

This clone came up a few times. The V call is TRBV18, the J call TRBJ1-5; tentative D call: TRBD1 (5 bases). Trimming pared 4 bases from V and 1 base from J, leaving 5 bases between. The CDR3 covers 13 residues. Germline loops: CDR1 KGHSH, CDR2 LQKENI. In nucleotides, the CDR3 is TGTGCCAGCTCACGACAGAGCAATCAGCCCCAGCATTTT. Its protein is CASSRQSNQPQHF.

This chain uses TRBV24-1 with TRBJ2-3, with D maybe TRBD2 (6 bases). V shed 9 bases and J shed 2 bases, with 17 bases lying between them. CDR1 is KGHDR and CDR2 is SFDVKD in the germline V gene. This CDR3 is built from 15 residues. The CDR3 DNA reads TGTGCCACCCTCGTTGGGGCGGGAAACACAGATACGCAGTATTTT. Protein product: CATLVGAGNTDTQYF.

The chain couples TRBV5-4 to TRBJ1-1; 9 nucleotides line up with TRBD1. J gave up 10 bases and V 4 bases, and 8 bases lay outside the gene matches. Germline values: CDR1 SGHNT, CDR2 YYREEE (reference sequence). The CDR3 covers 13 residues. The CDR3 region is CASSLRDREAAFF. The CDR3 DNA reads TGTGCCAGCAGCCTCCGGGACAGGGAAGCAGCTTTCTTT.

This clone occurred once. The chain couples TRBV7-9 to TRBJ2-3, with TRBD2 identical over 15 bases. Looked up from germline, CDR1 is SEHNR and CDR2 is FQNEAQ (reference sequence). V shed 5 bases, J shed 3 bases, and the junction held 6 bases outside the gene matches. The CDR3 runs 17 residues. The CDR3 loop reads CASSPRTSGRGTDTQYF. CDR3 nucleotide sequence: TGTGCCAGCAGCCCTCGGACTAGCGGGAGGGGGACAGATACGCAGTATTTT.

The rearrangement uses TRBV18 and TRBJ1-5, with D uncertain. The V gene lost 6 bases and the J gene lost 4 bases, with 13 bases spanning the gap. This CDR3 spans 14 amino acids. Germline V CDR1 and CDR2: KGHSH, LQKENI. The CDR3 is CASSPSTANQPQHF. CDR3 in DNA: TGTGCCAGCTCCCCTAGTACGGCAAATCAGCCCCAGCATTTT. Complete variable domain (other parts from reference TRBV18 and TRBJ1-5): NAGVMQNPRHLVRRRGQEARLRCSPMKGHSHVYWYRQLPEEGLKFMVYLQKENIIDESGMPKERFSAEFPKEGPSILRIQQVVRGDSAAYFCASSPSTANQPQHFGDGTRLSIL.

This chain joins TRBV7-9 and TRBJ1-2; D is unresolved. V was clipped by 4 bases and J by 8 bases, with 17 bases between them. This CDR3 has 14 amino acids. CDR1 and CDR2 from the germline V gene are SEHNR and FQNEAQ (reference sequence). The CDR3 DNA sequence: TGTGCCAGCAGCTCAAAAGCGGCAGGCGGAGGCTACACCTTC. Translation gives CASSSKAAGGGYTF.

The genes are TRBV30 and TRBJ1-4; 8 nucleotides line up with TRBD1. Per the germline V gene, CDR1 is GTSNPN and CDR2 is SVGIG (reference sequence). The CDR3 has 14 residues. V shed 0 bases and J 11 bases; nucleotides not matched to a gene: 8. For the CDR3, the DNA is TGTGCCTGGAGTGTACCGGGACAGGCCCTTAAACTGTTTTTT. Its protein product is CAWSVPGQALKLFF.

The rearrangement links TRBV29-1 to TRBJ1-4, with 7 bases lining up with TRBD1. Germline values: CDR1 SQVTM, CDR2 ANQGSEA. The CDR3 has 11 amino acids. J gave up 11 bases and V 6 bases, and 6 bases lay outside the gene matches. The CDR3 sequence is CSVTKQGKLFF. As DNA, the CDR3 is TGCAGCGTGACGAAACAGGGGAAACTGTTTTTT.

The CDR3 loop is CASRRTIYNEQFF. CDR3 in DNA: TGTGCCAGCAGACGGACAATTTACAATGAGCAGTTCTTC. The V gene is TRBV6-4, the J gene TRBJ2-1; TRBD1 is a possible D gene (5 bases). This CDR3 has 13 amino acids. From germline, CDR1 is MRHNA and CDR2 SNTAGT. Trimming pared 6 bases from V and 4 bases from J, leaving 10 bases between.

This chain joins TRBV12-5 and TRBJ1-3; unclear D gene. Trimming removed 2 bases at V and 4 bases at J, with 3 bases between. Germline V gives CDR1 LGHNT, CDR2 FRNRAP. The CDR3 loop spans 12 amino acids. The CDR3 here is CASGLRGNTIYF. DNA for the CDR3: TGTGCTAGTGGTTTGCGGGGAAACACCATATATTTT. Full variable domain (rest looked up from reference TRBV12-5 and TRBJ1-3): DARVTQTPRHKVTEMGQEVTMRCQPILGHNTVFWYRQTMMQGLELLAYFRNRAPLDDSGMPKDRFSAEMPDATLATLKIQPSEPRDSAVYFCASGLRGNTIYFGEGSWLTVV.

The rearrangement uses TRBV7-9 and TRBJ1-2; D perhaps matches TRBD1 (5 bases). The CDR3 is 13 amino acids. V gave up 8 bases and J gave up 1 base, with 11 bases separating them. CDR1 and CDR2 (germline): SEHNR, FQNEAQ (reference sequence). This CDR3 reads CASVTGGNYGYTF. In DNA, the CDR3 is TGTGCCAGCGTTACGGGGGGTAACTATGGCTACACCTTC.

This clone appeared a single time. The CDR3 region is CASTDAGGSSYGYTF. The CDR3 DNA is TGTGCCAGTACTGATGCAGGGGGATCGAGCTATGGCTACACCTTC. The chain combines TRBV19 with TRBJ1-2; 7 bases fit TRBD1. The junction had 12 bases not matched to a gene; V was cut back by 7 bases and J by 4 bases. There are 15 residues in the CDR3. Germline-derived CDR1 and CDR2 are LNHDA and SQIVND (reference sequence).

The rearrangement links TRBV19 to TRBJ1-1; maybe TRBD1 (5 bases). The length of the CDR3 is 15 residues. The V and J ends lost 8 bases and 2 bases respectively, with 18 bases between them. Germline V gene sequence: CDR1 LNHDA, CDR2 SQIVND (reference sequence). The CDR3 DNA reads as TGTGCCAGTGGTAATGGGGGAGGAAGAAACACTGAAGCTTTCTTT. This translates into CASGNGGGRNTEAFF.